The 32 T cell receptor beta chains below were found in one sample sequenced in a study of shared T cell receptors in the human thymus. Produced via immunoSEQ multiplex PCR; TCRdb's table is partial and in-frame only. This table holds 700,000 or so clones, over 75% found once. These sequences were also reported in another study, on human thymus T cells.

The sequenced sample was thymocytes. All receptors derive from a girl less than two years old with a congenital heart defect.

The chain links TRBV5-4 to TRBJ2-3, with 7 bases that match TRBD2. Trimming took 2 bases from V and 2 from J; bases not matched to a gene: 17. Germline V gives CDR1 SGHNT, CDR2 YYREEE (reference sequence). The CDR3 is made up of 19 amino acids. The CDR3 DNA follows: TGTGCCAGCAGCTTTAGGACCTCGGCGGGGGAGAGAAACACAGATACGCAGTATTTT. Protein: CASSFRTSAGERNTDTQYF.

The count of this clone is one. This CDR3 is CASSGFNGPPGGEQFF. CDR3 sequence (DNA): TGCGCCAGCAGCGGATTTAACGGGCCCCCAGGAGGGGAGCAGTTCTTC. The chain joins TRBV5-1 to TRBJ2-1, with a tentative D call TRBD2 (6 bases). The CDR3 contains 16 residues. Germline CDR1 SGHRS, CDR2 YFSETQ. Trimming took off 4 bases at V and 10 bases at J, with 24 bases between the two ends.

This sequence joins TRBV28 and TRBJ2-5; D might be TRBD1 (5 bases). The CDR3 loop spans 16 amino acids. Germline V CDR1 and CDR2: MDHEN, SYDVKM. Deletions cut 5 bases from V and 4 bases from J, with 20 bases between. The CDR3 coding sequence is TGTGCCAGCAGTCCGGTGATCGCGATAGGGGCAGAGACCCAGTACTTC. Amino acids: CASSPVIAIGAETQYF.

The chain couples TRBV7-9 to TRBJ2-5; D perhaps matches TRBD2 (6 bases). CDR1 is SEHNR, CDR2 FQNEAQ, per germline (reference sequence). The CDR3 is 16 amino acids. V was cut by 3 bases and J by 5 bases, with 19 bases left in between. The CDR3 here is CASSLEGMVSEETQYF. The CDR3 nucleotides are TGTGCCAGCAGCTTGGAGGGGATGGTGTCGGAGGAGACCCAGTACTTC.

The CDR3 nucleotides are TGCGCCAGCAGCCAAGTAATGGAGGGATCTGGCACAGATACGCAGTATTTT. This translates into CASSQVMEGSGTDTQYF. The rearrangement links TRBV4-1 to TRBJ2-3; D perhaps matches TRBD2 (6 bases). The V gene's germline CDR1 is MGHRA and CDR2 YSYEKL. The CDR3 totals 17 residues. Trimming took 1 base from V and 1 from J, leaving 15 bases between them.

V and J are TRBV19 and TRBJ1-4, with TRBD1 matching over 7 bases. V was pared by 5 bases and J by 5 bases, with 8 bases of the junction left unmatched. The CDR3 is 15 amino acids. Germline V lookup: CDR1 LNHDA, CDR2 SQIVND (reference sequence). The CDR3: CASSPGTAPNEKLFF. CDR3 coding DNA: TGTGCCAGTAGTCCCGGGACAGCACCGAATGAAAAACTGTTTTTT.

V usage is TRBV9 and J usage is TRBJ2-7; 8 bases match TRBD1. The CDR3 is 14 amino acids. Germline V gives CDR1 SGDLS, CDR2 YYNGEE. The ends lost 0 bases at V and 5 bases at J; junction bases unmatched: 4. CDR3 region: CASSVDGQGDEQYF. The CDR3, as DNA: TGTGCCAGCAGCGTAGATGGACAGGGAGACGAGCAGTACTTC. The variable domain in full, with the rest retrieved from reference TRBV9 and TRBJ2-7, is DSGVTQTPKHLITATGQRVTLRCSPRSGDLSVYWYQQSLDQGLQFLIQYYNGEERAKGNILERFSAQQFPDLHSELNLSSLELGDSALYFCASSVDGQGDEQYFGPGTRLTVT.

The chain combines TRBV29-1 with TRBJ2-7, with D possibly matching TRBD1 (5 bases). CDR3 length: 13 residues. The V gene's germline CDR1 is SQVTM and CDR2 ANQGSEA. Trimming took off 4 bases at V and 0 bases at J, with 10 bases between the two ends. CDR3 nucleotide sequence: TGCAGCGTTGGTAACAGGAGCTCCTACGAGCAGTACTTC. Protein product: CSVGNRSSYEQYF.

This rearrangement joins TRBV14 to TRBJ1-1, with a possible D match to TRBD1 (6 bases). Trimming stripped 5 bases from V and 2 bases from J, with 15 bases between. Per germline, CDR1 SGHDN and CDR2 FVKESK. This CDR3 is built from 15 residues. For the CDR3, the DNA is TGTGCCAGCAGCGCCGAAACAGGGACCAACACTGAAGCTTTCTTT. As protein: CASSAETGTNTEAFF.

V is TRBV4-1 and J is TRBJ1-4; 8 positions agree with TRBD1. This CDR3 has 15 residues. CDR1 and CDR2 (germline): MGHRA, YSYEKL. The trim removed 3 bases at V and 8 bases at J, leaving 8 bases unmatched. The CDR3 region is CASSQRIQGAEKLFF. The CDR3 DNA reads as TGCGCCAGCAGCCAGAGGATTCAGGGGGCGGAAAAACTGTTTTTT.

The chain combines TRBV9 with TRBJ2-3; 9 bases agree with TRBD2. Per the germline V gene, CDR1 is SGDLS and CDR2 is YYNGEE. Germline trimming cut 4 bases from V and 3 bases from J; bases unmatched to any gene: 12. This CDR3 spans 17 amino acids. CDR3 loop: CASSLTARSGGTDTQYF. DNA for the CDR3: TGTGCCAGCAGCCTTACGGCCCGTAGCGGGGGAACAGATACGCAGTATTTT.

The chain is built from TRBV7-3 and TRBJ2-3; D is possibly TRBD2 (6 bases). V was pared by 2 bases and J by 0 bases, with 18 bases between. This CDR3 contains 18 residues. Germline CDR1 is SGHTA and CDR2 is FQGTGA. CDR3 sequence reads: CASSLGGSRGYSTDTQYF. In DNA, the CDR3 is TGTGCCAGCAGCTTAGGGGGGAGCCGGGGATATAGCACAGATACGCAGTATTTT.

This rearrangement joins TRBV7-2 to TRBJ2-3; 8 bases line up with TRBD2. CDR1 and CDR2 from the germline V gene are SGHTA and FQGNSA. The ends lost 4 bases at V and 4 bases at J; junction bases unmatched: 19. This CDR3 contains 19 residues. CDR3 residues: CASSYGGPAPAGEPDTQYF. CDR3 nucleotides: TGTGCCAGCAGCTATGGGGGGCCTGCCCCAGCGGGGGAACCAGATACGCAGTATTTT.

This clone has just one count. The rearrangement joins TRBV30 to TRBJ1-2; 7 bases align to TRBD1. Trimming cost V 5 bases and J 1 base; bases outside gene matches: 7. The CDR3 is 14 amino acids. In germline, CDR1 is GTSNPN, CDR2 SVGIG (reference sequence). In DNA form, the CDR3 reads TGTGCCTGGTTTTCGACAGGGCATAACTATGGCTACACCTTC. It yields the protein CAWFSTGHNYGYTF.

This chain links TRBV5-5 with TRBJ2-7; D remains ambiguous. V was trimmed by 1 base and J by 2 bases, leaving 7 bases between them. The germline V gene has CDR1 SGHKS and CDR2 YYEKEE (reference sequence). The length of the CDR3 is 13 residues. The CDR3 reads CASSLRVTYEQYF. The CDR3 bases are TGTGCCAGCAGCTTGCGAGTTACCTACGAGCAGTACTTC. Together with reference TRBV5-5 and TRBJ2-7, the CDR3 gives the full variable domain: DAGVTQSPTHLIKTRGQQVTLRCSPISGHKSVSWYQQVLGQGPQFIFQYYEKEERGRGNFPDRFSARQFPNYSSELNVNALLLGDSALYLCASSLRVTYEQYFGPGTRLTVT.

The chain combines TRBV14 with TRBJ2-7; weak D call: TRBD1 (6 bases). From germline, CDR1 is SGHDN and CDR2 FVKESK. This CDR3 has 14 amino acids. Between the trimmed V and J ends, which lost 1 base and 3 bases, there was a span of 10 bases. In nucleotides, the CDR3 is TGTGCCAGCAGCCAAGGGGGCAGGGGCTACGAGCAGTACTTC. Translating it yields CASSQGGRGYEQYF.

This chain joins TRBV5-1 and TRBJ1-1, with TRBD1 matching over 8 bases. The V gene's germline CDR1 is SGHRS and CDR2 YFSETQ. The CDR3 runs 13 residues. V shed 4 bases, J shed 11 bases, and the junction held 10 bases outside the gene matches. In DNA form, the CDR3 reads TGCGCCAGCAGCGTGGACAGGGCCACCGCCGCTTTCTTT. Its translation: CASSVDRATAAFF.

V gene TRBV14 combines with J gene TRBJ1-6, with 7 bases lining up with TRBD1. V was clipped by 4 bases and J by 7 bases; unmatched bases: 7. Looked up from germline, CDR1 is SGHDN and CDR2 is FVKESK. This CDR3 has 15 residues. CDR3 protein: CASSPDRVLNSPLHF. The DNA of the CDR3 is TGTGCCAGCAGCCCAGACAGGGTACTAAATTCACCCCTCCACTTT.

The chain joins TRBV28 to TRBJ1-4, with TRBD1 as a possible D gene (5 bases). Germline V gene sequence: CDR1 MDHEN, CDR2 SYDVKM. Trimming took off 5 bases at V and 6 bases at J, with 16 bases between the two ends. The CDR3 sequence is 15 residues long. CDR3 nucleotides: TGTGCCAGCAGTAAACAGGAACTTCGGGATGAAAAACTGTTTTTT. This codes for CASSKQELRDEKLFF.

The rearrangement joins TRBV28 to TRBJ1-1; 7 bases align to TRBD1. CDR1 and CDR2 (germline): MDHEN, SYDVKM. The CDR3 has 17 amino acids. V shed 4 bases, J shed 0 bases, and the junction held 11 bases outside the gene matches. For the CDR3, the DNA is TGTGCCAGCAGTTCCTCCGCGCAGGGGGGAGTGAACACTGAAGCTTTCTTT. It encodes CASSSSAQGGVNTEAFF.

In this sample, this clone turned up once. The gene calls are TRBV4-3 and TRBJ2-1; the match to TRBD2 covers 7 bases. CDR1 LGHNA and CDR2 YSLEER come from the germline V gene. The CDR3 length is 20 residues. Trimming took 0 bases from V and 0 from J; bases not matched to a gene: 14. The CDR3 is CASSQDWIQRGAHSYNEQFF. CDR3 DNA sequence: TGCGCCAGCAGCCAAGATTGGATCCAGCGGGGAGCCCACTCCTACAATGAGCAGTTCTTC.

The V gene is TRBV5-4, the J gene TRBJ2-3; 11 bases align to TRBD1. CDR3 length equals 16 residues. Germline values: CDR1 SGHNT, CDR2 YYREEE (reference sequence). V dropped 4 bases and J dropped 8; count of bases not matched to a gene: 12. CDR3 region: CASSGWDRGTPGTQYF. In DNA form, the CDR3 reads TGTGCCAGCAGCGGGTGGGACAGGGGGACCCCCGGTACGCAGTATTTT.

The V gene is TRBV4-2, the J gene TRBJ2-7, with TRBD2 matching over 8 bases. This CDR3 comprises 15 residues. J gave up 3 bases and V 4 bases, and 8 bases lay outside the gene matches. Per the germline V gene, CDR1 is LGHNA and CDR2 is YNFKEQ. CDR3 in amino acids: CASSLGIAGSYEQYF. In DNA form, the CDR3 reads TGTGCCAGCAGCCTCGGGATAGCGGGGAGCTACGAGCAGTACTTC.

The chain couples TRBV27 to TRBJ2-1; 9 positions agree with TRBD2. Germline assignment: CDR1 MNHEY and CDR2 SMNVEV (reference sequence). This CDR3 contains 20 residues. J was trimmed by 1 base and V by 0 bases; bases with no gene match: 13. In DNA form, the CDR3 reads TGTGCCAGCAGTTTATCGGGGATAGCGGGGGCCCAGAGGTCCTACAATGAGCAGTTCTTC. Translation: CASSLSGIAGAQRSYNEQFF.

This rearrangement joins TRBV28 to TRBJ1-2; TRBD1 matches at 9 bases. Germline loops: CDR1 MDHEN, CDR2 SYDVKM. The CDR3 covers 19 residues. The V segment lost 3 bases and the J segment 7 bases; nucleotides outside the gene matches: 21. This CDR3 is CASSLVGTGSFRERGGYTF. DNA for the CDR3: TGTGCCAGCAGTTTGGTCGGGACAGGGTCTTTTAGGGAACGAGGTGGCTACACCTTC.

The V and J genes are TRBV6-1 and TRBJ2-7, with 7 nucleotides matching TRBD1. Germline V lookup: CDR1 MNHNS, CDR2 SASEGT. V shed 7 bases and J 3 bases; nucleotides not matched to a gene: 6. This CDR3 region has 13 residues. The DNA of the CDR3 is TGTGCCAGCACCATACAGGGGTACTACGAGCAGTACTTC. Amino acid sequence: CASTIQGYYEQYF.

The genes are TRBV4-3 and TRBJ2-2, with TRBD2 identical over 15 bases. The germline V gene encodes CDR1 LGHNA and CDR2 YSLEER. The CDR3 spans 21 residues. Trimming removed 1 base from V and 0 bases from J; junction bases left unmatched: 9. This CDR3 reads CASSQVFPGLAGGPNTGELFF. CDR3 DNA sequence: TGCGCCAGCAGCCAAGTGTTCCCGGGACTAGCGGGGGGACCGAACACCGGGGAGCTGTTTTTT.

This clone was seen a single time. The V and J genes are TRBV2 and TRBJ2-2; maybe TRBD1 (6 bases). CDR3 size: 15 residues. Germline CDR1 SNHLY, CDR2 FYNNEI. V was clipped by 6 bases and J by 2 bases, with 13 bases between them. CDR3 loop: CASRGRTANTGELFF. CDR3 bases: TGTGCCAGCAGAGGACGGACAGCCAACACCGGGGAGCTGTTTTTT.

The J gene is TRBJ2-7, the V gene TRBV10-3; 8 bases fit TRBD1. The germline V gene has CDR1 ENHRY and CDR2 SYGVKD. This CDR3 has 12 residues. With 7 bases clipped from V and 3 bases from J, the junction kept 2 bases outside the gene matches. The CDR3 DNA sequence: TGTGCCATCAAAGGACAGGGCTACGAGCAGTACTTC. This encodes CAIKGQGYEQYF.

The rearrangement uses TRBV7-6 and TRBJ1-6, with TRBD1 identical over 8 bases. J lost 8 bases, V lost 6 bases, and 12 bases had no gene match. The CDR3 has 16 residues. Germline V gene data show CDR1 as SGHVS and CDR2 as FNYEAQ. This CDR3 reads CASSQIPGQVDSPLHF. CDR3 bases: TGTGCCAGCAGTCAAATTCCGGGACAGGTGGATTCACCCCTCCACTTT.

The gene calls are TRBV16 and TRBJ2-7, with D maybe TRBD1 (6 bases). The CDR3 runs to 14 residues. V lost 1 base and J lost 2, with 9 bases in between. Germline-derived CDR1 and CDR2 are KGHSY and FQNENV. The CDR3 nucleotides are TGTGCCAGCAGCCAATTTTACAGGGCCTACGAGCAGTACTTC. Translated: CASSQFYRAYEQYF.

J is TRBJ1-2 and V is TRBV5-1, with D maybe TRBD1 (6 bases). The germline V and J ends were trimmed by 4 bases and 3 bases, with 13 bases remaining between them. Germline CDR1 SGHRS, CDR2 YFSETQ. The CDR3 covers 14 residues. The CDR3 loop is CASSRTEGHYGYTF. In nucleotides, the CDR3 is TGCGCCAGCAGCCGGACAGAGGGTCACTATGGCTACACCTTC.